These 20 T cell receptor beta chains were all obtained from the same sample, sequenced in a study of cytomegalovirus exposure and HLA in healthy donors. Sequencing was performed with immunoSEQ multiplex PCR; in TCRdb, only in-frame clones are kept and a portion is missing. Of about 120,000 clones in the sample, 89% were seen once. Sample: PBMCs. The receptors come from a woman younger than 35 in good health and CMV-seronegative.

The chain couples TRBV4-1 to TRBJ1-3; D is possibly TRBD1 (6 bases). The CDR3 length is 17 residues. From germline, CDR1 is MGHRA and CDR2 YSYEKL. Trimming removed 1 base from V and 0 bases from J, with 13 bases in between. The CDR3 loop is CASSQGGPGISGNTIYF. The CDR3 DNA sequence: TGCGCCAGCAGCCAAGGGGGGCCGGGGATCTCTGGAAACACCATATATTTT.

J is TRBJ1-2 and V is TRBV30, with TRBD1 matching 9 bases. Germline V gene sequence: CDR1 GTSNPN, CDR2 SVGIG (reference sequence). The V segment lost 5 bases and the J segment 4 bases; nucleotides outside the gene matches: 14. There are 16 residues in the CDR3. The CDR3 is CAWDEPDRGCGYGYTF. CDR3 nucleotide sequence: TGTGCCTGGGACGAACCAGACAGGGGGTGTGGCTATGGCTACACCTTC.

CDR3 sequence (DNA): TGTGCCAGCAGCGTCGAGAGCTCTGGAAACACCATATATTTT. Translating gives CASSVESSGNTIYF. The chain uses TRBV9 and TRBJ1-3; D unresolved. Germline CDR1 and CDR2: SGDLS and YYNGEE. CDR3 length: 14 residues. Trimming cost V 2 bases and J 0 bases, with 6 bases left between them.

J is TRBJ2-5 and V is TRBV11-3, with 16 nucleotides matching TRBD2. There are 16 residues in the CDR3. After removal of 4 bases from V and 4 bases from J, the junction contained 3 bases not matched to a gene. CDR1 SGHNT and CDR2 YENEEA come from the germline V gene. The CDR3 DNA follows: TGTGCCAGCAGCTCTGGGACTAGCGGGAGGGGAGAGACCCAGTACTTC. Protein product: CASSSGTSGRGETQYF.

The chain is built from TRBV27 and TRBJ2-7; D call uncertain. Germline lookup yields CDR1 MNHEY and CDR2 SMNVEV (reference sequence). The CDR3 spans 15 residues. The V end was cut by 0 bases, the J end by 2 bases, with 11 bases between. The DNA for the CDR3 is TGTGCCAGCAGTTTATCGTACGAGGTTGCCTACGAGCAGTACTTC. Amino acid sequence: CASSLSYEVAYEQYF.

The J gene is TRBJ1-4, the V gene TRBV19; D unresolved. V lost 3 bases, J lost 6 bases, and 8 bases lay in between. CDR1 is LNHDA and CDR2 is SQIVND in the germline V gene (reference sequence). The length of the CDR3 is 13 residues. CDR3 sequence: CASSMSDYEKLFF. In nucleotides, the CDR3 is TGTGCCAGTAGTATGTCGGACTATGAAAAACTGTTTTTT.

The rearrangement links TRBV14 to TRBJ2-3, with D possibly matching TRBD1 (6 bases). Germline loops: CDR1 SGHDN, CDR2 FVKESK. V was shortened by 1 base and J by 2 bases, with 13 bases between the two germline ends. The CDR3 spans 16 residues. This CDR3 reads CASSQGGLGATDTQYF. Written as DNA, the CDR3 is TGTGCCAGCAGCCAAGGGGGTCTGGGGGCCACAGATACGCAGTATTTT.

This chain uses TRBV5-6 with TRBJ1-3, with D hard to call. Germline CDR1 is SGHDT and CDR2 is YYEEEE. The CDR3 has 13 amino acids. Between the trimmed V and J ends, which lost 5 bases and 2 bases, there was a span of 8 bases. CDR3 residues: CASRRRAGNTIYF. The CDR3 DNA follows: TGTGCCAGCAGACGGAGGGCTGGAAACACCATATATTTT. The complete variable domain, with remaining parts taken from reference TRBV5-6 and TRBJ1-3, reads DAGVTQSPTHLIKTRGQQVTLRCSPKSGHDTVSWYQQALGQGPQFIFQYYEEEERQRGNFPDRFSGHQFPNYSSELNVNALLLGDSALYLCASRRRAGNTIYFGEGSWLTVV.

A single count supports this clone. V and J are TRBV30 and TRBJ2-1, with D perhaps TRBD1 (6 bases). The CDR3 runs to 13 residues. Trimming removed 0 bases at V and 6 bases at J, with 9 bases between. Germline V gene lookup returns CDR1 GTSNPN and CDR2 SVGIG (reference sequence). The CDR3 reads CAWSVQGANEQFF. DNA of the CDR3: TGTGCCTGGAGTGTACAGGGAGCCAATGAGCAGTTCTTC.

The chain carries TRBV30 and TRBJ1-1; no firm D call. CDR1 and CDR2 from the germline V gene are GTSNPN and SVGIG (reference sequence). V gave up 0 bases and J gave up 4 bases, with 9 bases separating them. The CDR3 is 13 amino acids. The CDR3 sequence is CAWSVRVGTEAFF. CDR3 DNA sequence: TGTGCCTGGAGTGTACGGGTGGGCACTGAAGCTTTCTTT.

The V and J genes are TRBV19 and TRBJ2-7; TRBD2 agrees at 11 bases. The germline CDR1 and CDR2 sequences are LNHDA and SQIVND (reference sequence). The CDR3 has 15 amino acids. Trimming removed 2 bases from V and 6 bases from J; junction bases left unmatched: 6. CDR3 region: CASSIKLAGVGEQYF. Written as DNA, the CDR3 is TGTGCCAGTAGTATAAAACTAGCGGGAGTAGGCGAGCAGTACTTC.

This clone was counted once. This rearrangement joins TRBV5-1 to TRBJ2-1; a weak D match, TRBD1 (5 bases). CDR1 is SGHRS, CDR2 YFSETQ, per germline. CDR3 length: 16 amino acids. The ends were cut back, 6 bases at V and 4 bases at J, with 20 bases in the middle. The CDR3 DNA is TGCGCCAGCAACCCTATGGTTCAGGGCCCTTACAATGAGCAGTTCTTC. Translation: CASNPMVQGPYNEQFF.

J is TRBJ2-3 and V is TRBV25-1; D may be TRBD2 (7 bases). The CDR3 loop spans 14 amino acids. Trimming left V 5 bases short and J 6 bases short, with 15 bases between. The germline CDR1 and CDR2 sequences are MGHDK and SYGVNS. The CDR3: CASSRWGGGDTQYF. In DNA form, the CDR3 reads TGTGCCAGCAGTAGGTGGGGAGGGGGGGATACGCAGTATTTT. Drawing the rest from reference TRBV25-1 and TRBJ2-3, the complete variable domain is EADIYQTPRYLVIGTGKKITLECSQTMGHDKMYWYQQDPGMELHLIHYSYGVNSTEKGDLSSESTVSRIRTEHFPLTLESARPSHTSQYLCASSRWGGGDTQYFGPGTRLTVL.

In this sample, this clone turned up once. This rearrangement joins TRBV7-2 to TRBJ1-2, with a weak D call TRBD1 (6 bases). This CDR3 has 15 residues. The ends were cut back, 3 bases at V and 5 bases at J, with 16 bases in the middle. CDR1 is SGHTA and CDR2 is FQGNSA in the germline V gene. This CDR3 reads CASSFSQGPMYGYTF. The CDR3, as DNA: TGTGCCAGCAGCTTTTCGCAGGGGCCGATGTATGGCTACACCTTC.

This rearrangement joins TRBV12-2 to TRBJ1-1; TRBD1, as called in the table, went unchecked against the DNA. TRBV12-2 is listed as a pseudogene. The CDR3 extends over 15 amino acids. The chain's CDR3 is CASRLRDRADTEAFF. CDR3 nucleotides: TGTGCAAGTCGCTTAAGGGACAGGGCTGACACTGAAGCTTTCTTT.

This chain connects TRBV6-1 to TRBJ2-1; D is possibly TRBD1 (5 bases). There are 16 residues in the CDR3. CDR1 is MNHNS and CDR2 is SASEGT in the germline V gene. Deletions cut 1 base from V and 1 base from J, with 11 bases between. The CDR3 DNA sequence: TGTGCCAGCAGTGAAGTAAGGGGTTGGTCCTACAATGAGCAGTTCTTC. Protein: CASSEVRGWSYNEQFF.

The chain is built from TRBV19 and TRBJ2-7, with 8 bases lining up with TRBD2. The ends lost 1 base at V and 3 bases at J; junction bases unmatched: 5. Germline CDR1 is LNHDA and CDR2 is SQIVND (reference sequence). The CDR3 length is 15 residues. This CDR3 is CASSIGQAGVYEQYF. The CDR3 nucleotides read TGTGCCAGTAGTATAGGTCAAGCGGGAGTCTACGAGCAGTACTTC.

This clone was seen only once. The chain joins TRBV2 to TRBJ1-4, with TRBD1 matching 7 bases. Per the germline V gene, CDR1 is SNHLY and CDR2 is FYNNEI. CDR3 length: 15 residues. Trimming removed 6 bases from V and 9 bases from J; junction bases left unmatched: 13. As DNA, the CDR3 is TGTGCCAGCAGGAGGGACAGTTTCGAACCGAAAAAACTGTTTTTT. Protein: CASRRDSFEPKKLFF. The variable domain in full, with the rest retrieved from reference TRBV2 and TRBJ1-4, is EPEVTQTPSHQVTQMGQEVILRCVPISNHLYFYWYRQILGQKVEFLVSFYNNEISEKSEIFDDQFSVERPDGSNFTLKIRSTKLEDSAMYFCASRRDSFEPKKLFFGSGTQLSVL.

The chain is built from TRBV6-5 and TRBJ2-7; a weak D match, TRBD2 (5 bases). Germline CDR1 reads MNHEY; CDR2 reads SVGAGI. CDR3 size: 13 residues. V lost 2 bases and J lost 2, with 7 bases in between. CDR3 region: CASSYDGAYEQYF. Written as DNA, the CDR3 is TGTGCCAGCAGTTACGACGGGGCCTACGAGCAGTACTTC.

V is TRBV27 and J is TRBJ1-2; no reliable D call. The germline CDR1 and CDR2 sequences are MNHEY and SMNVEV (reference sequence). CDR3 length equals 14 residues. The germline V and J ends were trimmed by 0 bases and 3 bases, with 8 bases remaining between them. CDR3 in amino acids: CASSLSGRYYGYTF. CDR3 DNA: TGTGCCAGCAGTTTATCCGGTCGTTACTATGGCTACACCTTC.